The clone carrying this TCR beta chain showed up just once. The method was immunoSEQ multiplex PCR; TCRdb's version includes in-frame clones alone and lacks a portion of them. The table has 100,000 to 130,000 clones, about four fifths seen once. The data originate from a study of blood T cell repertoires in COVID-19. Study-level information: Acute-phase and convalescent COVID-19 samples originated in the United States, Italy and Spain. The analysed material was cDNA or gDNA that came from T cells, B-cell-depleted T cells, or PBMCs.

Sequences were obtained from peripheral blood. This clonotype was sampled from a woman in her 70s with acute or convalescent COVID-19.

The CDR3 region is CASSQESGGLYNEQFF. The CDR3 coding sequence is TGTGCCAGCAGCCAAGAGAGCGGGGGGCTATACAATGAGCAGTTCTTC. The chain links TRBV7-2 to TRBJ2-1; TRBD2 aligns across 9 bases. The V gene end was trimmed by 5 bases and the J gene end by 4 bases; junction bases not matched to a gene: 9. CDR3 length equals 16 residues. Germline CDR1 SGHTA, CDR2 FQGNSA.